This is a list of T cell receptor beta chains from one sample in a study of T cell responses to AZD1222 COVID-19 vaccine. The protocol was immunoSEQ multiplex PCR, while the TCRdb copy is restricted to in-frame clones and leaves out a portion. Of 80,000 to 85,000 clones in the sample, 75% to 95% were seen once. The sample consisted of peripheral blood, taken 28 days after the second AZD1222 dose. The receptors stem from an adult who received the AZD1222 COVID-19 vaccine. Both conserved end residues are part of each CDR3.

TRBV9 CASSESGSPYNEQFF
TRBV10-2 CASSEDRANYTF
TRBV12-3/TRBV12-4 CASSLEALEAFF
TRBV6-5 CASSGQGVEAFF
TRBV19 CASSIDIPLGEAQYF
TRBV27 CASSPPIGEQYF
TRBV19 CASTPGLAGASDTQYF
TRBV7-3 CASSRPLRLAGGQETQYF
TRBV6-5 CASSLLASGRSDTQYF
TRBV18 CASSPPVSYEQYF
TRBV29-1 CSVAPLTEAFF
TRBV12-5 CASGLVLSYEQYF
TRBV7-9 CASSVRVDEQYF
TRBV14 CASSQVGGRAIDTQYF
TRBV6-5 CASSYSSPQGNYGYTF
TRBV28 CASLGSYNEQFF
TRBV15 CATSGIAGETQYF
TRBV29-1 CSVPVTGLTDTQYF
TRBV11-1 CASSPDPGLAGYEQYF
TRBV7-3 CASSSRERWLAGTGELFF
TRBV5-5 CASSLSLASYNEQFF
TRBV7-3 CASSLSGGSTDTQYF
TRBV11-2 CASSSTSSYNEQFF
TRBV28 CASFGQGSYEQYF
TRBV3-1/TRBV3-2 CASSQDLSATGLNYGYTF
TRBV7-9 CASSLGQLNTEAFF
TRBV28 CASTHNRASEQYF
TRBV5-4 CASSSRDRPLETQYF
TRBV11-2 CASSADRVGQPQHF
TRBV11-2 CASSFNANEQFF
TRBV5-1 CASSLGGQNYGYTF
TRBV7-9 CASSLQENYGYTF
TRBV7-8 CASSLVGGLGQGSEQYF